There are many counts of the clone carrying this TCR beta chain. What it binds is not known. The data were taken from a study of T cell repertoires in cytomegalovirus infection. Study information: The public TCR beta signatures pointed to both CMV infection and matching HLA type. The study's findings and limits: Ex vivo responses were dominated by HLA-C-restricted CMV-specific TCR beta clonotypes. Pooled public TCR beta family frequency picked out CMV carriers with the relevant HLA.

TCRdb ran MiXCR on the reads and lists one entry per CDR3 protein. The sample includes about 260,000 distinct CDR3 sequences, roughly an eighth seen only once; the top ten take around 8.1%. Germline V CDR1 and CDR2: MDHEN, SYDVKM. Trimming pared 2 bases from V and 0 bases from J, leaving 17 bases between. The length of the CDR3 is 18 residues. The TCR originated in a human donor in good health (CMV status not recorded). Some clones in this sample may be carry-over from other donors' samples. The chain combines TRBV28 with TRBJ1-5; no clear D. Sequenced: PBMCs. The CDR3 DNA reads as TGTGCCAGCAGTTTAAGGGCAGGCGGGGTTTATAGCAATCAGCCCCAGCATTTT. Its protein is CASSLRAGGVYSNQPQHF.